This T cell receptor (beta chain) was obtained from a study of blood T cell repertoires in COVID-19. Study details: The United States, Italy and Spain were the sources of the acute and convalescent COVID-19 samples.

The CDR3 is 15 residues long. Germline CDR1 reads MNHEY; CDR2 reads SMNVEV (reference sequence). V dropped 6 bases and J dropped 1 base, with 15 bases sitting between them. Source study methods: Researchers report that nucleated cell counts were estimated from reference gene primer amplification. Assay used: immunoSEQ multiplex PCR; TCRdb lists only in-frame clones, some missing. Clonal size and the V and J genes are those of that table, whereas D and trimming came from the DNA. The table shows approximately 220,000 clones, with roughly 87% occurring only once. Across about two dozen US areas, participants ranged in age from 18 to 89 years. The study assigned cohorts using participant-reported clinical history.

V usage is TRBV27 and J usage is TRBJ2-5; TRBD1 might be the D (5 bases). This TCR came from a woman aged 30 to 39 with acute COVID-19. What was sequenced was PBMCs or T cells enriched from blood (not recorded which). The CDR3 bases are TGTGCCAGCAGCTCACAGAAACAGGTCCAAGAGACCCAGTACTTC. Translated, it gives CASSSQKQVQETQYF.